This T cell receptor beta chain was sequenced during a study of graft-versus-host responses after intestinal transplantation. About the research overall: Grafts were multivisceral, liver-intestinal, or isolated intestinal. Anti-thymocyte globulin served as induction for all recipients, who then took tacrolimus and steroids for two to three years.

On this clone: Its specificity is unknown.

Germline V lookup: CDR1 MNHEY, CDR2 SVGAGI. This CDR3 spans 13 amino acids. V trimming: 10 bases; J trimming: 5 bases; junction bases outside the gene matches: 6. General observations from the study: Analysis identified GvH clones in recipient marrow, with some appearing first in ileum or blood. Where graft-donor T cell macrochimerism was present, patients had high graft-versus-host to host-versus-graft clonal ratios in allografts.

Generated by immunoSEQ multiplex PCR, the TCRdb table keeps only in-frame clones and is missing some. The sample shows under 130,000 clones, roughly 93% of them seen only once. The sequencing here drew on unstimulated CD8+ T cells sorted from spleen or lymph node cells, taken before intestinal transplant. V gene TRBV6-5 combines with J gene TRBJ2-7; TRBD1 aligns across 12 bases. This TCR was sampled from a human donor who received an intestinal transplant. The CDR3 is CATQGQGAHEQYF. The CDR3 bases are TGTGCCACCCAGGGACAGGGGGCCCACGAGCAGTACTTC.